Sequencing of this TCR beta chain was carried out in a study of T cell responses to AZD1222 COVID-19 vaccine. Whole-study findings and limits: Increased Spike-specific TCR breadth and depth were observed after two AZD1222 doses. Within unmutated variant regions lay the reported targets of nearly half of spike-specific TCRs. At baseline, just six AZD1222 recipients tested seropositive.

The CDR3 covers 15 residues. V trimming: 2 bases; J trimming: 2 bases; junction bases outside the gene matches: 2. Germline V gene lookup returns CDR1 SGHRS and CDR2 YFSETQ. With respect to this clone: The antigen remains undetermined.

Assay used: immunoSEQ multiplex PCR; TCRdb lists only in-frame clones, some missing. Of 150,000 or so clones detected, about 90% appear once; the ten largest clones hold about 1.5%. The sample consisted of peripheral blood, taken on day 0 of AZD1222 vaccination. The V gene is TRBV5-1, the J gene TRBJ1-2, with 11 bases aligning to TRBD1. This sequence was found in an adult in good health. The CDR3 sequence: CASSLRTGGNYGYTF. DNA of the CDR3: TGCGCCAGCAGCTTACGGACAGGGGGCAACTATGGCTACACCTTC.